This T cell receptor (beta chain) was identified during a study of T cells after yellow fever vaccination. Overall study findings and caveats: Clones from primary vaccination mostly reappeared after the booster (roughly 95% CD4, approximately 88% CD8). Secondary responses were weaker yet peaked faster, day 5 versus 15.

TCRdb used MiXCR to reprocess the 5' RACE reads, holding one entry per CDR3 protein. In the table there are over 70,000 distinct CDR3 sequences, around 7.3% of which are singletons. This clonotype was observed a single time. The antigen remains undetermined. This TCR derives from a man in his thirties or forties who received the YFV17D yellow fever vaccine. Sequencing used CD8+ T cells sorted from PBMCs, obtained on the day of the yellow fever booster vaccination.

This CDR3 reads CASSLLQNTGELFF. CDR3 nucleotides: TGTGCCAGCAGTCTACTCCAGAACACCGGGGAGCTGTTTTTT. The V call is TRBV6-5, the J call TRBJ2-2; D unresolved. This CDR3 has 14 amino acids. V was shortened by 5 bases and J by 1 base, with 8 bases between the two germline ends. Germline V gives CDR1 MNHEY, CDR2 SVGAGI.